Listed here are 13 T cell receptor beta chains from one sample, sequenced in a study of early T cells in non-severe SARS-CoV-2 infection. In TCRdb, the 5' RACE reads were re-called with MiXCR into one record per CDR3 protein. The table records tens of thousands of distinct CDR3 sequences, more than 10% of them present only once. Here the sequenced sample was whole blood, taken at baseline. The receptors come from an adult who was a healthcare worker with PCR-confirmed SARS-CoV-2 infection or an uninfected control (not recorded which). The donor label of this sample is uncertain.

The sample holds a few counts of this clonotype. V usage is TRBV21-1 and J usage is TRBJ2-6. TRBV21-1 is labeled a pseudogene. There are 15 residues in the CDR3. CDR3 nucleotide sequence: TGTGCCAGCAGCAAAACATATTGTGGGGCCAACGTCCTGACTTTC. Protein sequence: CASSKTYCGANVLTF.

This chain uses TRBV12-3 or TRBV12-4 with TRBJ1-3; 8 bases match TRBD1. The CDR3 has 15 residues. J lost 4 bases, V lost 6 bases, and 8 bases had no gene match. The CDR3 sequence is CASRDWTGHGNTIYF. DNA for the CDR3: TGTGCCAGCAGAGATTGGACAGGGCACGGAAACACCATATATTTT.

The V call is TRBV20-1, the J call TRBJ2-2; no definite D call. Germline assignment: CDR1 DFQATT and CDR2 SNEGSKA (reference sequence). This CDR3 has 13 residues. The V end was cut by 3 bases, the J end by 2 bases, with 7 bases between. The chain's CDR3 is CSASPQNTGELFF. DNA for the CDR3: TGCAGTGCTAGCCCCCAAAACACCGGGGAGCTGTTTTTT.

The chain uses TRBV12-5 and TRBJ1-1; no reliable D call. Germline assignment: CDR1 LGHNT and CDR2 FRNRAP. The V and J ends lost 0 bases and 7 bases respectively, with 15 bases between them. The CDR3 is made up of 15 amino acids. As DNA, the CDR3 is TGTGCTAGTGGTTTGGTAGCCGGGAATCGAGGTGAAGCTTTCTTT. This sequence encodes CASGLVAGNRGEAFF.

At least ten counts were recorded for this clonotype. The V gene is TRBV20-1, the J gene TRBJ2-7; D might be TRBD1 or TRBD2, each matching 5 bases. V shed 4 bases and J shed 3 bases, with 10 bases lying between them. Germline loops: CDR1 DFQATT, CDR2 SNEGSKA (reference sequence). CDR3 length: 12 residues. The CDR3 here is CSANPGSYEQYV. Written as DNA, the CDR3 is TGCAGTGCTAATCCAGGGAGCTACGAGCAGTACGTC.

This clonotype was detected a few times. V and J are TRBV11-2 and TRBJ2-3; D remains ambiguous. From germline, CDR1 is SGHAT and CDR2 FQNNGV. Trimming shortened V by 5 bases and J by 5 bases, and 11 bases separated the two germline ends. This CDR3 has 13 residues. The CDR3 DNA is TGTGCCAGCAGCCGGGCCGGATTAGATACGCAGTATTTT. Protein sequence: CASSRAGLDTQYF.

The rearrangement links TRBV20-1 to TRBJ1-4, with no clear D. Germline values: CDR1 DFQATT, CDR2 SNEGSKA (reference sequence). CDR3 length: 12 residues. The CDR3 DNA reads TGCAGCGCCAGGAGCGGAGGCGAAAAACTGTTTTTT. This translates into CSARSGGEKLFF.

The chain employs TRBV5-8 and TRBJ1-5; 8 bases align to TRBD1. CDR3 size: 15 residues. Germline V lookup: CDR1 SGHTS, CDR2 YDEGEE. The junction had 1 base not matched to a gene; V was cut back by 1 base and J by 1 base. For the CDR3, the DNA is TGTGCCAGCAGCTTGAACAGGGGGAGCAATCAGCCCCAGCATTTT. It is translated as CASSLNRGSNQPQHF.

This clonotype was seen more than once but under ten times. The chain links TRBV5-1 to TRBJ1-2; possible D gene TRBD1, 6 bases. The CDR3 loop spans 14 amino acids. Deletions cut 4 bases from V and 5 bases from J, with 15 bases between. Germline V lookup: CDR1 SGHRS, CDR2 YFSETQ. DNA of the CDR3: TGCGCCAGCAGCCTGCTCGAAGGGACATATGGCTACACCTTC. As protein: CASSLLEGTYGYTF. The complete variable domain, with remaining parts taken from reference TRBV5-1 and TRBJ1-2, reads KAGVTQTPRYLIKTRGQQVTLSCSPISGHRSVSWYQQTPGQGLQFLFEYFSETQRNKGNFPGRFSGRQFSNSRSEMNVSTLELGDSALYLCASSLLEGTYGYTFGSGTRLTVV.

The chain recombines TRBV5-4 with TRBJ2-5, with D perhaps TRBD1 or TRBD2 (5 bases each). CDR1 is SGHNT, CDR2 YYREEE, per germline (reference sequence). V was cut by 3 bases and J by 0 bases, with 12 bases left in between. This CDR3 has 15 residues. DNA for the CDR3: TGTGCCAGCAGCTCTGGGACCGGGAACCAAGAGACCCAGTACTTC. Encoded protein: CASSSGTGNQETQYF.

This clonotype was recorded a few times. The chain is built from TRBV21-1 and TRBJ1-6. TRBV21-1 is reported as a pseudogene. This CDR3 contains 13 residues. CDR3 nucleotide sequence: TGTGCCAGCAGCAAAATGTCGAATTCACCCCTCCACTTT. This sequence encodes CASSKMSNSPLHF.

J is TRBJ1-1 and V is TRBV3-1, with D maybe TRBD1 (5 bases). The V gene's germline CDR1 is LGHDT and CDR2 YNNKEL (reference sequence). The V and J ends lost 3 bases and 0 bases respectively, with 14 bases between them. This CDR3 spans 16 amino acids. The DNA of the CDR3 is TGTGCCAGCAGCCAGGCCGGGACTCCCGTGAACACTGAAGCTTTCTTT. Its protein product is CASSQAGTPVNTEAFF.

This clonotype was picked up a small number of times. V is TRBV30 and J is TRBJ2-7; D unclear. This CDR3 is 14 amino acids long. V dropped 2 bases and J dropped 3 bases, with 14 bases sitting between them. Germline CDR1 is GTSNPN and CDR2 is SVGIG (reference sequence). The CDR3 loop reads CAWSPQQLGYEQYV. CDR3 coding DNA: TGTGCCTGGAGTCCTCAACAGCTCGGCTACGAGCAGTACGTC.